What follows are 32 T cell receptor beta chains derived from one specimen sequenced in a study of identical twins. One entry per CDR3 protein results from TCRdb running MiXCR on the 5' RACE reads. The sample contains 420,000 or so distinct CDR3 sequences, about a fifth of which appear only once. The sequenced sample consisted of naive T cells sorted from blood. The receptors were sampled from a man between 50 and 59 years old in good health.

This clonotype occurred many times. This chain joins TRBV3-1 and TRBJ1-4; D unclear. Trimming shortened V by 0 bases and J by 0 bases, and 11 bases separated the two germline ends. CDR3 length equals 17 residues. CDR1 is LGHDT, CDR2 YNNKEL, per germline (reference sequence). In DNA form, the CDR3 reads TGTGCCAGCAGCCAAGATGCCCCAGTTGCAACTAATGAAAAACTGTTTTTT. It is translated as CASSQDAPVATNEKLFF.

The rearrangement joins TRBV10-3 to TRBJ2-3; 15 bases match TRBD2. The CDR3 extends over 17 amino acids. V gave up 6 bases and J gave up 3 bases; unmatched junction bases: 7. The germline gives CDR1 ENHRY, CDR2 SYGVKD. CDR3 nucleotide sequence: TGTGCCATCAGCGGACTAGCGGGGGGGCTCGGTACAGATACGCAGTATTTT. Its protein is CAISGLAGGLGTDTQYF.

The genes are TRBV4-3 and TRBJ2-6; tentative D call: TRBD1 (6 bases). CDR1 is LGHNA, CDR2 YSLEER, per germline. V gave up 1 base and J gave up 4 bases, with 11 bases separating them. This CDR3 region has 16 residues. The CDR3 nucleotides are TGCGCCAGCAGCCAAGTACCAGGGGTCGGGGCCAACGTCCTGACTTTC. Translation gives CASSQVPGVGANVLTF.

The rearrangement joins TRBV20-1 to TRBJ2-7; perhaps TRBD1 as D (6 bases). Germline V CDR1 and CDR2: DFQATT, SNEGSKA (reference sequence). Trimming removed 3 bases from V and 0 bases from J, with 15 bases in between. The length of the CDR3 is 15 residues. Here the CDR3 reads CSARTNRVNSYEQYF. The CDR3 DNA follows: TGCAGTGCTAGGACCAACAGGGTTAACTCCTACGAGCAGTACTTC.

This clonotype was seen more than once but under ten times. The rearrangement links TRBV6-1 to TRBJ2-6; D is undetermined. CDR1 MNHNS and CDR2 SASEGT come from the germline V gene. V lost 7 bases and J 4 bases, leaving 11 bases between the germline ends. The length of the CDR3 is 14 residues. Written as DNA, the CDR3 is TGTGCCAGCACGGAAGGGCCCGGGGCCAACGTCCTGACTTTC. This translates into CASTEGPGANVLTF.

The chain has TRBV6-2 or TRBV6-3 and TRBJ2-5, with D unclear. Germline V gives CDR1 MNHEY, CDR2 SVGEGT. V was clipped by 6 bases and J by 3 bases, with 17 bases between them. CDR3 size: 15 residues. This CDR3 reads CASSPTVRRKETQYF. DNA for the CDR3: TGTGCCAGCAGCCCTACGGTGCGACGGAAAGAGACCCAGTACTTC.

The chain links TRBV24-1 to TRBJ2-1; 7 bases map to TRBD2. The V and J ends lost 1 base and 1 base, in that order; junction bases with no gene match: 3. CDR1 is KGHDR and CDR2 is SFDVKD in the germline V gene. This CDR3 is built from 16 residues. Here the CDR3 DNA reads TGTGCCACCAGTGATTTTGCTAGCGGATCCTACAATGAGCAGTTCTTC. It specifies CATSDFASGSYNEQFF.

There are many counts of this clonotype. V gene TRBV4-3 combines with J gene TRBJ2-7; no firm D call. The V gene lost 1 base and the J gene lost 4 bases, with 11 bases spanning the gap. The CDR3 spans 14 residues. Germline V lookup: CDR1 LGHNA, CDR2 YSLEER. CDR3 coding DNA: TGCGCCAGCAGCCAAGGCGGATTCGGATACGAGCAGTACTTC. Amino acids: CASSQGGFGYEQYF.

This clonotype was seen many times. At one of its ends the junction is not consistent with the germline gene, which may arise from a read error. The chain joins TRBV12-3 or TRBV12-4 to TRBJ2-2, with TRBD1 identical over 7 bases. The CDR3 extends over 15 amino acids. The CDR3 region is CASSLAGGNTGELFF. The CDR3 DNA reads TGTGCCAGCAGCTTAGCAGGGGGGAACACCGGGGAGCTGTTTTTT.

This chain links TRBV7-2 with TRBJ2-1; 8 bases are shared with TRBD2. V gave up 5 bases and J gave up 6 bases; unmatched junction bases: 3. The length of the CDR3 is 13 residues. Germline V gives CDR1 SGHTA, CDR2 FQGNSA. The CDR3 spells CASSILAGNEQFF. The CDR3 DNA reads as TGTGCCAGCAGCATCCTAGCGGGCAATGAGCAGTTCTTC.

This clonotype was detected only a few times. V is TRBV6-1 and J is TRBJ2-2; TRBD2 aligns across 10 bases. CDR1 is MNHNS, CDR2 SASEGT, per germline. V was pared by 6 bases and J by 6 bases, with 7 bases of the junction left unmatched. This CDR3 has 15 amino acids. The chain's CDR3 is CASRSSGSRPGELFF. CDR3 sequence (DNA): TGTGCCAGCAGATCTAGCGGGAGTCGCCCCGGGGAGCTGTTTTTT.

The chain combines TRBV27 with TRBJ2-1; D uncertain. Trimming removed 3 bases at V and 7 bases at J, with 13 bases between. The CDR3 spans 14 residues. In germline, CDR1 is MNHEY, CDR2 SMNVEV (reference sequence). CDR3 nucleotides: TGTGCCAGCAGTTTCCTGGGTCTATTTAATGAGCAGTTCTTC. It translates to CASSFLGLFNEQFF.

The gene calls are TRBV5-6 and TRBJ2-7, with TRBD2 matching over 14 bases. This CDR3 spans 13 amino acids. The germline gives CDR1 SGHDT, CDR2 YYEEEE. With V trimmed by 5 bases and J by 13 bases, 8 bases remained unmatched. This CDR3 reads CASRKSTSGGDYF. The CDR3 region has the DNA TGTGCCAGCAGAAAATCGACTAGCGGGGGGGATTACTTC.

The V call is TRBV12-3 or TRBV12-4, the J call TRBJ1-5; 7 bases match TRBD1. V lost 3 bases, J lost 7 bases, and 9 bases stayed unmatched. The CDR3 spans 15 residues. Here the CDR3 reads CASSLNWQGGQPQHF. CDR3 in DNA: TGTGCCAGCAGTTTGAATTGGCAGGGGGGCCAGCCCCAGCATTTT.

The chain combines TRBV5-1 with TRBJ2-1; 11 bases align to TRBD2. Germline CDR1 SGHRS, CDR2 YFSETQ. V gave up 4 bases and J gave up 5 bases; unmatched junction bases: 5. This CDR3 is 15 amino acids long. CDR3 in DNA: TGCGCCAGCAGCCAGGGACTAGCGGCGAACAATGAGCAGTTCTTC. It encodes CASSQGLAANNEQFF.

This clonotype has just a few counts. This chain uses TRBV12-3 or TRBV12-4 with TRBJ2-6; TRBD2 is a possible D gene (5 bases). V lost 1 base and J 4 bases, leaving 8 bases between the germline ends. The CDR3 totals 15 residues. The DNA of the CDR3 is TGTGCCAGCAGTTTAGTCGGGATAGGGGCCAACGTCCTGACTTTC. Translated: CASSLVGIGANVLTF.

This clonotype was recorded many times. The CDR3 DNA reads as TGTGCCAGCAGCCGTGGACTAGCCCCTCCAGATGAGCAGTTCTTC. This gives the protein CASSRGLAPPDEQFF. The genes are TRBV4-2 and TRBJ2-1; 8 bases match TRBD2. V shed 4 bases and J 8 bases; nucleotides not matched to a gene: 10. CDR1 is LGHNA, CDR2 YNFKEQ, per germline. This CDR3 comprises 15 residues.

This clonotype occurred once. The chain links TRBV7-2 to TRBJ1-2, with 9 nucleotides matching TRBD1. This CDR3 spans 15 amino acids. V lost 3 bases, J lost 7 bases, and 9 bases stayed unmatched. Germline values: CDR1 SGHTA, CDR2 FQGNSA. Here the CDR3 DNA reads TGTGCCAGCAGCTTCATACAGGGGGCTGTTGGTGGCTACACCTTC. This translates into CASSFIQGAVGGYTF.

This clonotype was counted ten times or more. V and J are TRBV14 and TRBJ2-1, with TRBD2 matching 8 bases. In germline, CDR1 is SGHDN, CDR2 FVKESK. The CDR3 has 16 amino acids. V lost 3 bases and J lost 4; bases outside the gene matches: 8. CDR3 sequence: CASSHGSGAIYNEQFF. CDR3 nucleotides: TGTGCCAGCAGCCACGGTAGCGGGGCTATTTACAATGAGCAGTTCTTC.

The table lists this clonotype with a few counts. This chain joins TRBV27 and TRBJ2-4, with TRBD2 identical over 9 bases. The CDR3 consists of 13 residues. The V gene end was trimmed by 6 bases and the J gene end by 8 bases; junction bases not matched to a gene: 5. Germline lookup yields CDR1 MNHEY and CDR2 SMNVEV (reference sequence). The DNA of the CDR3 is TGTGCCAGCAGGGGCGGGGGGGCGTACATTCAGTACTTC. Protein: CASRGGGAYIQYF.

V usage is TRBV7-8 and J usage is TRBJ2-3; D gene unclear. The CDR3 loop spans 14 amino acids. With 5 bases removed from V and 2 bases from J, the gap between germline ends came to 11 bases. Per germline, CDR1 SGHVS and CDR2 FQNEAQ. CDR3 region: CASSPGFNTDTQYF. CDR3 coding DNA: TGTGCCAGCAGCCCCGGATTTAACACAGATACGCAGTATTTT.

This clonotype was seen more than once but under ten times. This chain connects TRBV7-9 to TRBJ2-7; perhaps TRBD1 as D (5 bases). Germline CDR1 reads SEHNR; CDR2 reads FQNEAQ (reference sequence). CDR3 length: 16 amino acids. V was clipped by 2 bases and J by 5 bases, with 19 bases between them. CDR3 DNA: TGTGCCAGCAGCTTACCTCGAGCCTCAGGCAGGGACGAGCAGTACTTC. It encodes CASSLPRASGRDEQYF. Combining the CDR3 with reference TRBV7-9 and TRBJ2-7 gives the whole variable domain DTGVSQNPRHKITKRGQNVTFRCDPISEHNRLYWYRQTLGQGPEFLTYFQNEAQLEKSRLLSDRFSAERPKGSFSTLEIQRTEQGDSAMYLCASSLPRASGRDEQYFGPGTRLTVT.

This clonotype was counted ten times or more. The genes are TRBV20-1 and TRBJ2-7; 11 bases are shared with TRBD2. V lost 2 bases to trimming and J lost 2 bases; unmatched junction nucleotides: 2. The CDR3 is 14 residues long. Germline CDR1 is DFQATT and CDR2 is SNEGSKA (reference sequence). The DNA for the CDR3 is TGCAGTGCTAGACTAGCGGGGGGCACCTACGAGCAGTACTTC. This sequence encodes CSARLAGGTYEQYF.

This clonotype was found many times. The chain combines TRBV7-8 with TRBJ2-3; D unclear. Germline assignment: CDR1 SGHVS and CDR2 FQNEAQ. V was trimmed by 7 bases and J by 3 bases, leaving 11 bases between them. The CDR3 runs 13 residues. CDR3: CASTPLATDTQYF. For the CDR3, the DNA is TGTGCCAGCACCCCCCTGGCTACAGATACGCAGTATTTT.

J is TRBJ2-2 and V is TRBV20-1, with D unclear. Germline CDR1 reads DFQATT; CDR2 reads SNEGSKA (reference sequence). CDR3 length: 15 residues. Trimming pared 6 bases from V and 6 bases from J, leaving 20 bases between. CDR3 nucleotides: TGCAGTGCGGAAACCCCGGGTCTTCCCCCCGGGGAGCTGTTTTTT. This translates into CSAETPGLPPGELFF.

This chain joins TRBV28 and TRBJ1-4; 8 bases agree with TRBD1. Germline CDR1 and CDR2: MDHEN and SYDVKM. V lost 5 bases, J lost 6 bases, and 2 bases stayed unmatched. The CDR3 sequence is 13 residues long. The chain's CDR3 is CASSKDRDEKLFF. The CDR3 coding sequence is TGTGCCAGCAGTAAGGACAGGGATGAAAAACTGTTTTTT.

The table lists this clonotype with many counts. The rearrangement links TRBV7-2 to TRBJ2-5, with D unresolved. This CDR3 region has 15 residues. Trimming removed 0 bases at V and 5 bases at J, with 13 bases between. Germline V gene data show CDR1 as SGHTA and CDR2 as FQGNSA. The CDR3: CASSLAGWSRETQYF. The DNA for the CDR3 is TGTGCCAGCAGCTTAGCGGGCTGGAGCCGGGAGACCCAGTACTTC.

This clonotype was counted ten times or more. The genes are TRBV6-2 or TRBV6-3 and TRBJ2-4, with 13 bases that match TRBD2. The CDR3 contains 16 residues. Germline V lookup: CDR1 MNHEY, CDR2 SVGEGT. Trimming took 0 bases from V and 6 from J; bases not matched to a gene: 2. The CDR3 sequence: CASSYSRLAGGNIQYF. The CDR3 coding sequence is TGTGCCAGCAGTTACTCGAGACTAGCGGGAGGAAACATTCAGTACTTC.

This clonotype was counted between two and nine times. CDR3 in amino acids: CASSLVAGGSTDTQYF. The CDR3 nucleotides read TGCGCCAGCAGCTTGGTAGCGGGGGGATCCACAGATACGCAGTATTTT. V gene TRBV5-1 combines with J gene TRBJ2-3; 10 bases line up with TRBD2. The ends lost 0 bases at V and 2 bases at J; junction bases unmatched: 3. The CDR3 runs to 16 residues. CDR1 is SGHRS, CDR2 YFSETQ, per germline. The full variable domain, its missing parts supplied by reference TRBV5-1 and TRBJ2-3, is KAGVTQTPRYLIKTRGQQVTLSCSPISGHRSVSWYQQTPGQGLQFLFEYFSETQRNKGNFPGRFSGRQFSNSRSEMNVSTLELGDSALYLCASSLVAGGSTDTQYFGPGTRLTVL.

The CDR3 loop reads CASSLGQGGSNEQFF. The CDR3 coding sequence is TGTGCCAGCAGCTTAGGGCAGGGAGGATCCAATGAGCAGTTCTTC. J is TRBJ2-1 and V is TRBV5-4; D may be TRBD2 (6 bases). The V end lost 2 bases, the J end lost 6 bases, and 15 bases lay between the germline ends. There are 15 residues in the CDR3. Germline V gene data show CDR1 as SGHNT and CDR2 as YYREEE (reference sequence).

V and J are TRBV6-5 and TRBJ1-2, with TRBD1 as a possible D gene (6 bases). This CDR3 region has 13 residues. In germline, CDR1 is MNHEY, CDR2 SVGAGI. Trimming pared 5 bases from V and 5 bases from J, leaving 12 bases between. CDR3: CASSLQGGYGYTF. The CDR3 DNA follows: TGTGCCAGCAGTCTACAGGGAGGGTATGGCTACACCTTC.

This clonotype was counted between two and nine times. The V gene is TRBV25-1, the J gene TRBJ1-2; perhaps TRBD1 as D (5 bases). This CDR3 region has 15 residues. V was pared by 1 base and J by 8 bases, with 17 bases between. Per germline, CDR1 MGHDK and CDR2 SYGVNS. In DNA, the CDR3 is TGTGCCAGCAGTGAATCCAAGTGGGGGACTATCGGCTACACCTTC. Translated: CASSESKWGTIGYTF.